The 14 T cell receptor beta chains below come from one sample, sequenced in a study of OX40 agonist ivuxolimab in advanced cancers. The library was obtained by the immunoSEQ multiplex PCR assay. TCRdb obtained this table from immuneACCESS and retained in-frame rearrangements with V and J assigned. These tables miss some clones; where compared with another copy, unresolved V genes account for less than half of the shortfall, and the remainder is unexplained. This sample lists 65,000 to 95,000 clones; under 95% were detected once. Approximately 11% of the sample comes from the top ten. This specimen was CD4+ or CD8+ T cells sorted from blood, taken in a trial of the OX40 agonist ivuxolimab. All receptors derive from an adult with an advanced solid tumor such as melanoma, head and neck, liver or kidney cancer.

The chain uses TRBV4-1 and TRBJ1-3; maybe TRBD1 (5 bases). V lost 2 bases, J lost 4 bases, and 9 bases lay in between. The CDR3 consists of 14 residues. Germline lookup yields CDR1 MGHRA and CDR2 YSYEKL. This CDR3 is CASSQQGSGNTIYF. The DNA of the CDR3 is TGCGCCAGCAGCCAACAGGGATCAGGAAACACCATATATTTT.

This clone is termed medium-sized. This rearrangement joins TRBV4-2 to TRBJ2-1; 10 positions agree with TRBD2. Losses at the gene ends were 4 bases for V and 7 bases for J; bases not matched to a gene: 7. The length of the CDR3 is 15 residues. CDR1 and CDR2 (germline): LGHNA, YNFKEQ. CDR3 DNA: TGTGCCAGCAGCCCGCTAGCGGGGGACGGGAATGAGCAGTTCTTC. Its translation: CASSPLAGDGNEQFF.

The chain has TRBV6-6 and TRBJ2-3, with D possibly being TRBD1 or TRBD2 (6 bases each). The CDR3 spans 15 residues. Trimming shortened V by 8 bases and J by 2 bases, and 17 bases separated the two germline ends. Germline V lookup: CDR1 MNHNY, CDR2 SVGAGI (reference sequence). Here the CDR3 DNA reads TGTGCCAGCGGGAGAACGGGGGCGTCCACAGATACGCAGTATTTT. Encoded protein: CASGRTGASTDTQYF.

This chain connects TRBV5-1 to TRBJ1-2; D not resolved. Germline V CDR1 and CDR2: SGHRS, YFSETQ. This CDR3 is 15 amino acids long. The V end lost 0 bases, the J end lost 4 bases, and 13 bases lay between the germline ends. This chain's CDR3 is CASSLGVRHTYGYTF. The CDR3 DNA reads TGCGCCAGCAGCTTGGGGGTCCGACATACCTATGGCTACACCTTC. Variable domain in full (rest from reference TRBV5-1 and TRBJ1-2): KAGVTQTPRYLIKTRGQQVTLSCSPISGHRSVSWYQQTPGQGLQFLFEYFSETQRNKGNFPGRFSGRQFSNSRSEMNVSTLELGDSALYLCASSLGVRHTYGYTFGSGTRLTVV.

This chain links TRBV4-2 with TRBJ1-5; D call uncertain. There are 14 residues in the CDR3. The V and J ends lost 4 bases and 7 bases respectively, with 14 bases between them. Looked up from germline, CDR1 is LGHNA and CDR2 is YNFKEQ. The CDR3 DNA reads TGTGCCAGCAGCCCTTACGGGGAGGCACAGCCCCAGCATTTT. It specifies CASSPYGEAQPQHF.

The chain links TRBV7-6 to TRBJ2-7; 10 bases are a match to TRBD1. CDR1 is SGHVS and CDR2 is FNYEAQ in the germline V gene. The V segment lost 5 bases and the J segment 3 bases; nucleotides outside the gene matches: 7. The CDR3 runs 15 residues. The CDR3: CASSPGQGFYYEQYF. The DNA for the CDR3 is TGTGCCAGCAGCCCGGGACAGGGGTTCTACTACGAGCAGTACTTC.

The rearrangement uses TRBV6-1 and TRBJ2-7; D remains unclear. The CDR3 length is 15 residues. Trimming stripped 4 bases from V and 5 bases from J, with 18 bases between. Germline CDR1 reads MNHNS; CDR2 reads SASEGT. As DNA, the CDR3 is TGTGCCAGCAGTGGGCCAGACTTGGACCTCCACGAGCAGTACTTC. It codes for CASSGPDLDLHEQYF.

For the CDR3, the DNA is TGTGCCAGCAGCTTACCAGAGATGAACACTGAAGCTTTCTTT. Translated: CASSLPEMNTEAFF. The chain joins TRBV7-2 to TRBJ1-1; D unresolved. V lost 2 bases and J lost 0, with 7 bases in between. CDR1 and CDR2 (germline): SGHTA, FQGNSA. This CDR3 has 14 residues.

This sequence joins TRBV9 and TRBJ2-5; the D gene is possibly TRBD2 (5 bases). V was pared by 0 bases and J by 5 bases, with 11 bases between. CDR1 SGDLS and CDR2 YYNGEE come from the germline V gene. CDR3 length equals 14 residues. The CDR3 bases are TGTGCCAGCAGCGTAGGAGGGTCAGCGGAGACCCAGTACTTC. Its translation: CASSVGGSAETQYF.

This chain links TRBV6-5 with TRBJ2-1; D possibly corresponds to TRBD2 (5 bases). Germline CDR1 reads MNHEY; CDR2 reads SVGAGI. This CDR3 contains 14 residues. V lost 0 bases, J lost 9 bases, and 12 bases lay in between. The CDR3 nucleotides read TGTGCCAGCAGTTACTCGGGAGCCAAGAGTGAGCAGTTCTTC. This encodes CASSYSGAKSEQFF.

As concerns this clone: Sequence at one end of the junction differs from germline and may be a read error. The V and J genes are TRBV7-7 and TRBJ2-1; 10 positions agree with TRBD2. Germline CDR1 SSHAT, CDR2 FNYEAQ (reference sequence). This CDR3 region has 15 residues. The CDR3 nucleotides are TGTGCTAGCAGCCTAGCGGGGGCCGACTACAATGAGCAGTTCTTC. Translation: CASSLAGADYNEQFF.

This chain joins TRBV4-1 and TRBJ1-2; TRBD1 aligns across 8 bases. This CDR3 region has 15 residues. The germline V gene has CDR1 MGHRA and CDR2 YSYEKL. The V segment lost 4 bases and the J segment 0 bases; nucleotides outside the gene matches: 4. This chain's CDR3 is CASSLRTGSNYGYTF. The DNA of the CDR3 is TGCGCCAGCAGCCTTAGGACAGGGTCTAACTATGGCTACACCTTC.

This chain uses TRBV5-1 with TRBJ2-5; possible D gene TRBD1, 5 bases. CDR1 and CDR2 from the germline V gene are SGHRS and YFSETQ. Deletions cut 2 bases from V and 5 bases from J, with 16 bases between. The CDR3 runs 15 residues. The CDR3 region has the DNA TGCGCCAGCAGCTTTGCTCAGGCCTCAGGGGAGACCCAGTACTTC. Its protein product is CASSFAQASGETQYF.

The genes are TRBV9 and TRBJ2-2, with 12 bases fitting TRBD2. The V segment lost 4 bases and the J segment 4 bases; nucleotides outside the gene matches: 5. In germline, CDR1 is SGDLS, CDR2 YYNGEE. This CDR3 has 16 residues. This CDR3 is CASSPTSGGLTGELFF. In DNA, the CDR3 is TGTGCCAGCAGCCCGACTAGCGGGGGACTCACCGGGGAGCTGTTTTTT.